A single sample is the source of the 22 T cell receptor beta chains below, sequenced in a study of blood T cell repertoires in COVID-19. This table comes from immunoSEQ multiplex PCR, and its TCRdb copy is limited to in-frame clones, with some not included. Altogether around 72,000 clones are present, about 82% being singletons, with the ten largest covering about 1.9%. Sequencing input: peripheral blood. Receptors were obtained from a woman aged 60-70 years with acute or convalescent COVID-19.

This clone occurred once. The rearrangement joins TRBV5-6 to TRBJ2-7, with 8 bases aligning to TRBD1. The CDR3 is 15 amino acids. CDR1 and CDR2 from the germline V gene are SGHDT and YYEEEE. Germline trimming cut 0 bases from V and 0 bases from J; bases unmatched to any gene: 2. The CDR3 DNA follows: TGTGCCAGCAGCTTGGGACAGGGGATCTCCTACGAGCAGTACTTC. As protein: CASSLGQGISYEQYF.

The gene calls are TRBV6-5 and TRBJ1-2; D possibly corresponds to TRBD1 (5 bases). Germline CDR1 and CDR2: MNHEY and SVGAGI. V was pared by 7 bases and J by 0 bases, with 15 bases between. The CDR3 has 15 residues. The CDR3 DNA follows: TGTGCCAGCACCCATGGCCCGACAGCTAACTATGGCTACACCTTC. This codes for CASTHGPTANYGYTF.

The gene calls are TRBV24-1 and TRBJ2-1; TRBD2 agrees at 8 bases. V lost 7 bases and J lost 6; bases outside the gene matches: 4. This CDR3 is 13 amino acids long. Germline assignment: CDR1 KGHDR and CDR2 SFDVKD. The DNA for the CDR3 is TGTGCCACCAGAGCGGGAGTGTCCAATGAGCAGTTCTTC. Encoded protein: CATRAGVSNEQFF.

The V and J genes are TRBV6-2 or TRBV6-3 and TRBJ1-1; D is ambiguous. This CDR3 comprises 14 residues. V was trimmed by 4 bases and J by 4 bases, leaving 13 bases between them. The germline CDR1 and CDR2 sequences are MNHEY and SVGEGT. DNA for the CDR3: TGTGCCAGCAGTTGGGGAGCCCTGAGCACTGAAGCTTTCTTT. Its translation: CASSWGALSTEAFF.

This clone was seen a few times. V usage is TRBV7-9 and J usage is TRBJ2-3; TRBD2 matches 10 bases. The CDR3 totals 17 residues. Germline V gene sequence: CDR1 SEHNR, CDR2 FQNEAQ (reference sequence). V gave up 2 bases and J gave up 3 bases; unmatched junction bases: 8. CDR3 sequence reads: CASSLLQRGGQTDTQYF. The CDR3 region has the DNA TGTGCCAGCAGCTTATTACAGCGGGGGGGCCAAACAGATACGCAGTATTTT.

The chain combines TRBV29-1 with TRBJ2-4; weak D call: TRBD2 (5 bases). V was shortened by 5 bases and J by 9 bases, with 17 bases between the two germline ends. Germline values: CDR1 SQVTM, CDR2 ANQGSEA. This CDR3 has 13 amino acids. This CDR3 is CSVSVAGIAIQYF. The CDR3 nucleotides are TGCAGCGTTTCGGTGGCCGGGATTGCCATTCAGTACTTC. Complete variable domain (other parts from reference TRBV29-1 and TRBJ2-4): SAVISQKPSRDICQRGTSLTIQCQVDSQVTMMFWYRQQPGQSLTLIATANQGSEATYESGFVIDKFPISRPNLTFSTLTVSNMSPEDSSIYLCSVSVAGIAIQYFGAGTRLSVL.

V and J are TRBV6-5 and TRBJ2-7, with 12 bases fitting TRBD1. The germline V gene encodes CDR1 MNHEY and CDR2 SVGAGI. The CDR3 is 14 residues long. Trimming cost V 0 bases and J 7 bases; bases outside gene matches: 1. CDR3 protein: CASSYSGQGAEQYF. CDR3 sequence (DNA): TGTGCCAGCAGTTACTCGGGACAGGGGGCGGAGCAGTACTTC.

In DNA form, the CDR3 reads TGTGCCAGCAGTGGTAAAAGCGGCTCCGAGCAGTACTTC. Its protein product is CASSGKSGSEQYF. The gene calls are TRBV7-9 and TRBJ2-7; D perhaps matches TRBD2 (5 bases). Per germline, CDR1 SEHNR and CDR2 FQNEAQ (reference sequence). Trimming left V 6 bases short and J 6 bases short, with 15 bases between. The CDR3 contains 13 residues.

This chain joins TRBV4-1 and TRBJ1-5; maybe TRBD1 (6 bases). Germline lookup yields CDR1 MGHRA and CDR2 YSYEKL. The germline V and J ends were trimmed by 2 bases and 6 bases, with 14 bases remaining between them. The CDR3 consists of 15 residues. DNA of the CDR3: TGCGCCAGCAGCCAACACGGACAGAGAGCTCAGCCCCAGCATTTT. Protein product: CASSQHGQRAQPQHF.

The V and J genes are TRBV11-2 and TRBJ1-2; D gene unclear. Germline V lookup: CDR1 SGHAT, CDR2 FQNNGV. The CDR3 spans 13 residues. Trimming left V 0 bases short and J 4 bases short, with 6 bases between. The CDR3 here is CASSLDLVYGYTF. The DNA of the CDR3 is TGTGCCAGCAGCTTAGATCTCGTCTATGGCTACACCTTC.

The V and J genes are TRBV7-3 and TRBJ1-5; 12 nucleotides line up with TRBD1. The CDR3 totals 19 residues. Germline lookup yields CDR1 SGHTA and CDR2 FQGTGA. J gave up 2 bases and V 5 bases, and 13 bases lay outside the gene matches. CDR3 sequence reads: CASSIDRDRGPERNQPQHF. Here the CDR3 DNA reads TGTGCCAGCAGCATCGACCGGGACAGGGGGCCTGAACGCAATCAGCCCCAGCATTTT. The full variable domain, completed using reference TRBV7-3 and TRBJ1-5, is GAGVSQTPSNKVTEKGKYVELRCDPISGHTALYWYRQSLGQGPEFLIYFQGTGAADDSGLPNDRFFAVRPEGSVSTLKIQRTERGDSAVYLCASSIDRDRGPERNQPQHFGDGTRLSIL.

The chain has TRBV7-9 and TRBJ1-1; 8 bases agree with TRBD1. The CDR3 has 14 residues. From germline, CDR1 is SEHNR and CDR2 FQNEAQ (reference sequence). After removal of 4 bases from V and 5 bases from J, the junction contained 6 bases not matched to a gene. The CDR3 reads CASSSQGAVTEAFF. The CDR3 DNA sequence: TGTGCCAGCAGCTCGCAGGGGGCGGTTACTGAAGCTTTCTTT. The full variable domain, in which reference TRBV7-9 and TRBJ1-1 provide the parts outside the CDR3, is DTGVSQNPRHKITKRGQNVTFRCDPISEHNRLYWYRQTLGQGPEFLTYFQNEAQLEKSRLLSDRFSAERPKGSFSTLEIQRTEQGDSAMYLCASSSQGAVTEAFFGQGTRLTVV.

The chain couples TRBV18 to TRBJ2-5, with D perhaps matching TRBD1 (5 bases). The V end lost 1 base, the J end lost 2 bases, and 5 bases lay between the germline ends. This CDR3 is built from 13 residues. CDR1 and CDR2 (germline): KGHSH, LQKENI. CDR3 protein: CASSPRQQETQYF. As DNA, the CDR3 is TGTGCCAGCTCACCACGACAGCAAGAGACCCAGTACTTC.

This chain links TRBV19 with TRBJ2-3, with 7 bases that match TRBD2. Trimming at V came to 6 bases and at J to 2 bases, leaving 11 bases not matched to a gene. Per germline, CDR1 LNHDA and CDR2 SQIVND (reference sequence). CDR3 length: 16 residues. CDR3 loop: CASRGGFGGTTDTQYF. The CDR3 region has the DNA TGTGCCAGTAGGGGGGGGTTTGGCGGGACCACAGATACGCAGTATTTT.

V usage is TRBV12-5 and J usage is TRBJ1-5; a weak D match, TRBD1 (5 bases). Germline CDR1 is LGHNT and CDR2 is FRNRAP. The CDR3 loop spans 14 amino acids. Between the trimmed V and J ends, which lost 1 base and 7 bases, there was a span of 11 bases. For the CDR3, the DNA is TGTGCTAGTGGTTTGGCCCAAGGGGTACAGCCCCAGCATTTT. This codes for CASGLAQGVQPQHF.

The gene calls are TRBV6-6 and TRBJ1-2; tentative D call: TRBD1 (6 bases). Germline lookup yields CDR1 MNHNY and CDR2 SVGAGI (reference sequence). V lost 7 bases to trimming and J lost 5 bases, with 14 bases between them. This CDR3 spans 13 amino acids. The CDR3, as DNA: TGTGCCAGCAAAACAGGGAGCGCTTATGGCTACACCTTC. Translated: CASKTGSAYGYTF.

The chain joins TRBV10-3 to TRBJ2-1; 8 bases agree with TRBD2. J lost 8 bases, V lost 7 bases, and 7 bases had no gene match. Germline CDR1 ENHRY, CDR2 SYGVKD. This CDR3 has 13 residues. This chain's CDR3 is CAINSGSVDEQFF. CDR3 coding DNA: TGTGCCATCAACAGCGGGAGCGTCGATGAGCAGTTCTTC.

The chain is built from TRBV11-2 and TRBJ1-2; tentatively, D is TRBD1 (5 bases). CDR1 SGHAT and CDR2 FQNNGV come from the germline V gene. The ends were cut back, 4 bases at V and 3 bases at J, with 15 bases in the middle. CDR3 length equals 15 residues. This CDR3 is CASSYSVEGDYGYTF. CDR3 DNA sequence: TGTGCCAGCAGCTACTCCGTGGAAGGGGACTATGGCTACACCTTC.

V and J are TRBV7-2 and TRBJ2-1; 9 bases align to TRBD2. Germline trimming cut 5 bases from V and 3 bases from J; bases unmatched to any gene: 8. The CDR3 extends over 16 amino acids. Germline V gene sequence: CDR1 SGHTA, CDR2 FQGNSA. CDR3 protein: CASSRTGTSNYNEQFF. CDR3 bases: TGTGCCAGCAGCCGCACAGGGACTAGCAACTACAATGAGCAGTTCTTC.

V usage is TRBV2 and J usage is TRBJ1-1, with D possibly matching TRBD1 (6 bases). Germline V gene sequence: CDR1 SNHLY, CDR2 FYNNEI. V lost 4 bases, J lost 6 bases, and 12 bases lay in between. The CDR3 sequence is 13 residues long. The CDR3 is CASSVGRGPEAFF. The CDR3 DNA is TGTGCCAGCAGTGTGGGCAGGGGCCCTGAAGCTTTCTTT.

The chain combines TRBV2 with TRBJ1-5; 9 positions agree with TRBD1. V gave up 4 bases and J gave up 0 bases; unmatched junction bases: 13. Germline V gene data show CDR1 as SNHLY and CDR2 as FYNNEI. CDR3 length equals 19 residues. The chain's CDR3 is CASSVPGGQGVVSNQPQHF. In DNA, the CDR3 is TGTGCCAGCAGTGTGCCGGGGGGACAGGGAGTAGTTAGCAATCAGCCCCAGCATTTT.

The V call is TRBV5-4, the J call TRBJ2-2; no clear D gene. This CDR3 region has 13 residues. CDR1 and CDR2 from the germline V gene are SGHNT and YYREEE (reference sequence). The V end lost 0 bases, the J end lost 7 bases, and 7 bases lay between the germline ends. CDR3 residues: CASSLGRVGELFF. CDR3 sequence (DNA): TGTGCCAGCAGCTTGGGTCGGGTCGGGGAGCTGTTTTTT. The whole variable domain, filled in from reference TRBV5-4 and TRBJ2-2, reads ETGVTQSPTHLIKTRGQQVTLRCSSQSGHNTVSWYQQALGQGPQFIFQYYREEENGRGNFPPRFSGLQFPNYSSELNVNALELDDSALYLCASSLGRVGELFFGEGSRLTVL.